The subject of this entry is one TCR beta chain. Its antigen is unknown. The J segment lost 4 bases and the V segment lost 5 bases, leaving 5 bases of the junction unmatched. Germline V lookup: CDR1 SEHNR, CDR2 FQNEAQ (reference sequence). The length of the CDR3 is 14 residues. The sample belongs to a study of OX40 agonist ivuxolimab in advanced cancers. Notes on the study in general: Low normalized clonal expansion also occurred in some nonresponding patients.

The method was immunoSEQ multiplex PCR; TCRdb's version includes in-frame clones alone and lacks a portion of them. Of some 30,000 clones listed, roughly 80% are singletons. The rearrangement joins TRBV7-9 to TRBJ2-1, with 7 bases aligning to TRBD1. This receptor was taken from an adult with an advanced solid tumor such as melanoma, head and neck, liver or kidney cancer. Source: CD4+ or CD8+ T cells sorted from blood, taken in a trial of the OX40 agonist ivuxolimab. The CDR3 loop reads CASSAGDSYNEQFF. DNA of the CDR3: TGTGCCAGCAGCGCTGGGGACAGTTACAATGAGCAGTTCTTC.